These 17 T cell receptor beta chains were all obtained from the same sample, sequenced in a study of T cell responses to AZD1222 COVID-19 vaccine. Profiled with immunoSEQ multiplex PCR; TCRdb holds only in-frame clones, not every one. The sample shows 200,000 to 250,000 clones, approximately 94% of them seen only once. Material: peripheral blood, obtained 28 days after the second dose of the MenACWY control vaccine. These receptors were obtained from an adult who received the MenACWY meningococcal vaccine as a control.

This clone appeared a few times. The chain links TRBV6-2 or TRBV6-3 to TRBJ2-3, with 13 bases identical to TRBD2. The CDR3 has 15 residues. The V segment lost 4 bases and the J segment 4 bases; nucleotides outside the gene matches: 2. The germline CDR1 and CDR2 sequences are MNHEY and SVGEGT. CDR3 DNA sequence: TGTGCCAGCAGTTGGACTAGCGGGGGAGCAGATACGCAGTATTTT. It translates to CASSWTSGGADTQYF.

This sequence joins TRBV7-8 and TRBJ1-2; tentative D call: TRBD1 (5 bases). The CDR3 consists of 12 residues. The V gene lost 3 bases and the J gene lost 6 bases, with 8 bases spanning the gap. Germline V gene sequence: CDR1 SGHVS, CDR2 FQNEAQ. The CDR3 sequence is CASSFRGDGYTF. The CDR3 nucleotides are TGTGCCAGCAGCTTTCGAGGGGATGGCTACACCTTC.

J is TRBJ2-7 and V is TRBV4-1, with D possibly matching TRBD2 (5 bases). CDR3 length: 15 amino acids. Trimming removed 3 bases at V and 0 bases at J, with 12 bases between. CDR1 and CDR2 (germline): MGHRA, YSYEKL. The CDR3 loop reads CASSHLALSSYEQYF. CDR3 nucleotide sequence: TGCGCCAGCAGCCATCTAGCCCTGAGCTCCTACGAGCAGTACTTC.

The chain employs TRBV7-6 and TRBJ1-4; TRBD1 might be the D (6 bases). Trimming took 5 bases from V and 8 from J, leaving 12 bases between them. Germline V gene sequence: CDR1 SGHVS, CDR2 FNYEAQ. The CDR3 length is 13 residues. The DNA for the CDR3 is TGTGCCAGCAGCCACGGGACACCGGAAAAACTGTTTTTT. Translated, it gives CASSHGTPEKLFF.

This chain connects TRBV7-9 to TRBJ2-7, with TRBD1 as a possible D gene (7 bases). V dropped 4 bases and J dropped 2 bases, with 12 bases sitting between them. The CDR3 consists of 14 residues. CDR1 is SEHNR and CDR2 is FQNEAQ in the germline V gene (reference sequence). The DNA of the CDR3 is TGTGCCAGCAGCTCAGGGGGGCCTCCCTACGAGCAGTACTTC. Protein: CASSSGGPPYEQYF.

CDR3 nucleotide sequence: TGCAGTGCCCACCCCGCTTTCTTT. Its protein product is CSAHPAFF. The chain couples TRBV20-1 to TRBJ1-1; D not resolved. Trimming cost V 6 bases and J 11 bases, with 7 bases left between them. In germline, CDR1 is DFQATT, CDR2 SNEGSKA (reference sequence). There are 8 residues in the CDR3.

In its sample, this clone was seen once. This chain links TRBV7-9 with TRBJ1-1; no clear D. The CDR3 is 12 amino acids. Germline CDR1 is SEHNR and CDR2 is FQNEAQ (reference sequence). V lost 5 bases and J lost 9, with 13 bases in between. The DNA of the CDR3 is TGTGCCAGCAGCCCATCGGCCCCGCAAGCTTTCTTT. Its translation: CASSPSAPQAFF.

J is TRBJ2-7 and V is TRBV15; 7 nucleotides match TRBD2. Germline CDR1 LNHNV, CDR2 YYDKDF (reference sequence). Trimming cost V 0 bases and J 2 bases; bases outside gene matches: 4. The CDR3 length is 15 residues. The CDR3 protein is CATSREYGGAYEQYF. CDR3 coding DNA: TGTGCCACCAGCAGAGAATATGGGGGGGCCTACGAGCAGTACTTC.

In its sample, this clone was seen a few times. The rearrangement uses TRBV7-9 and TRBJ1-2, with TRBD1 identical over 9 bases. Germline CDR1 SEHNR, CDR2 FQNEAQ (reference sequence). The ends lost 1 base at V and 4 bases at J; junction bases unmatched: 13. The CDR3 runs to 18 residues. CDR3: CASSLEPFGTGIGYGYTF. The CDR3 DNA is TGTGCCAGCAGCTTAGAGCCCTTCGGGACAGGGATCGGCTATGGCTACACCTTC. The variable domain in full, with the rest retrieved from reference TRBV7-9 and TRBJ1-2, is DTGVSQNPRHKITKRGQNVTFRCDPISEHNRLYWYRQTLGQGPEFLTYFQNEAQLEKSRLLSDRFSAERPKGSFSTLEIQRTEQGDSAMYLCASSLEPFGTGIGYGYTFGSGTRLTVV.

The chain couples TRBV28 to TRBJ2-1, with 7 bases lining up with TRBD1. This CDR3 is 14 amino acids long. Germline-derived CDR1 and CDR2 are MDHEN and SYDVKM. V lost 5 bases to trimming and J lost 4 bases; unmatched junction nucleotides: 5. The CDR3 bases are TGTGCCAGCAGTCCACCGGGACAGTACAATGAGCAGTTCTTC. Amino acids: CASSPPGQYNEQFF.

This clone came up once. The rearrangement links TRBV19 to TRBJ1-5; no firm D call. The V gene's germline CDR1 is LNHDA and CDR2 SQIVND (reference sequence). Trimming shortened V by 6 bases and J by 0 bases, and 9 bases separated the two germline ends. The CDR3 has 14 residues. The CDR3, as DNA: TGTGCCAGTAGGATGGAGGGTAGCAATCAGCCCCAGCATTTT. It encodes CASRMEGSNQPQHF.

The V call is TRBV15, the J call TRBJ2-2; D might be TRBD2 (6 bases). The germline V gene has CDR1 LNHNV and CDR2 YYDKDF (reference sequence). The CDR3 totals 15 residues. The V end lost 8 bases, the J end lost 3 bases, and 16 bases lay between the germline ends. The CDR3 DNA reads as TGTGCCACCGGGCCCGGGGGTTGGGACACCGGGGAGCTGTTTTTT. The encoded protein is CATGPGGWDTGELFF.

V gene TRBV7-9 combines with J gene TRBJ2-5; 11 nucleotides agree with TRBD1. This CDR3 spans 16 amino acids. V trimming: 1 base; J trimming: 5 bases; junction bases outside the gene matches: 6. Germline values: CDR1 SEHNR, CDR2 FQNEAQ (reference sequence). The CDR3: CASSLEGDRGFETQYF. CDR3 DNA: TGTGCCAGCAGCTTAGAGGGGGACAGGGGGTTCGAGACCCAGTACTTC.

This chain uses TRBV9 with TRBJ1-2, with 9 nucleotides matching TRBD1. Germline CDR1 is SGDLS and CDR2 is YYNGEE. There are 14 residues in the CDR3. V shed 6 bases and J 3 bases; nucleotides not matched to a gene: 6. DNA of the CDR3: TGTGCCAGCACTCGGACAGGGGCCGACTATGGCTACACCTTC. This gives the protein CASTRTGADYGYTF.

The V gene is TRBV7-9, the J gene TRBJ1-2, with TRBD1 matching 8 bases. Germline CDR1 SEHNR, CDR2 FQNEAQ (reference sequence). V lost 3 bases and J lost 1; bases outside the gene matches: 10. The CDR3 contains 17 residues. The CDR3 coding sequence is TGTGCCAGCAGCTTGACCGGGACAGGACTTTTTAACTATGGCTACACCTTC. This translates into CASSLTGTGLFNYGYTF.

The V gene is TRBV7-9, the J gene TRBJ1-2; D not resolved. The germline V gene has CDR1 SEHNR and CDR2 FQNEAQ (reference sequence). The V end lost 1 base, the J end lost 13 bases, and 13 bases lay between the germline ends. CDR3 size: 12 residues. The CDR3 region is CASSLGPTDRTF. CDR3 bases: TGTGCCAGCAGCTTAGGGCCTACTGATCGCACCTTC.

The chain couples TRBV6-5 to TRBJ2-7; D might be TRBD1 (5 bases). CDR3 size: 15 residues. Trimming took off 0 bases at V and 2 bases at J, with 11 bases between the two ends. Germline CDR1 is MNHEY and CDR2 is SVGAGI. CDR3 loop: CASSYSQGETYEQYF. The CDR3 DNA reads TGTGCCAGCAGTTACTCCCAGGGCGAAACCTACGAGCAGTACTTC.